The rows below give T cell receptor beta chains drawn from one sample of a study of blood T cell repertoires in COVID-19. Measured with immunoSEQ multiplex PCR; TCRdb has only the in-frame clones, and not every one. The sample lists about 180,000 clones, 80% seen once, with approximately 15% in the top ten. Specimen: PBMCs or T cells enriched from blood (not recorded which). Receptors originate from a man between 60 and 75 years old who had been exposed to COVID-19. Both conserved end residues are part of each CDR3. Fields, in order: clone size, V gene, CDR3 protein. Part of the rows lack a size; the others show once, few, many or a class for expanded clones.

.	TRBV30	CAWSIGTGGFMRNQPQHF
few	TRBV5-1	CATREGATGELFF
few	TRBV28	CASSLAGPTINEQFF
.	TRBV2	CASSVADTQYF
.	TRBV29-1	CSDRTGWGYTF
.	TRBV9	CASSVAGKGHEQYF
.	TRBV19	CASSIGPSGSHEQYF
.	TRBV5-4	CASSLLPETQYF
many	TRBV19	CASSRTGWEKLFF
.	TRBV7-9	CASSPTGPNSPLHF
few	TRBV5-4	CASSHTGRDDEKLFF
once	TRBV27	CASSLSSLDSGNTIYF
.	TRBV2	CASKEVGETQYF
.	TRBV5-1	CASSWLAGAGETQYF